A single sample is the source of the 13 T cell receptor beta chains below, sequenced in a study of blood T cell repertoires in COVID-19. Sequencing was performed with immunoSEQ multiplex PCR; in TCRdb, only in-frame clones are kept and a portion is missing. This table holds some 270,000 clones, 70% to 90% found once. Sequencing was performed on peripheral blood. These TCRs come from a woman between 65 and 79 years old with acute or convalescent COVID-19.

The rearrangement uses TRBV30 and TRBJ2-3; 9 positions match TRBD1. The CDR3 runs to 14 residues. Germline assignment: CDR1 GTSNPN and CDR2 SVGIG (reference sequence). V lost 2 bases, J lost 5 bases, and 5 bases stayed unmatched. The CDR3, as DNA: TGTGCCTGGAGTCGAGGACAGGGGATAGATACGCAGTATTTT. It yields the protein CAWSRGQGIDTQYF.

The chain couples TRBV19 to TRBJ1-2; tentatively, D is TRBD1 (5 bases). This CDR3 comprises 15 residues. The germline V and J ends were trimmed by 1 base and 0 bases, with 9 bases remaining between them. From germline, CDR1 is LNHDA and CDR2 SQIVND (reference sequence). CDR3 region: CASSIGGRANYGYTF. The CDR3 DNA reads TGTGCCAGTAGTATAGGGGGCAGAGCTAACTATGGCTACACCTTC.

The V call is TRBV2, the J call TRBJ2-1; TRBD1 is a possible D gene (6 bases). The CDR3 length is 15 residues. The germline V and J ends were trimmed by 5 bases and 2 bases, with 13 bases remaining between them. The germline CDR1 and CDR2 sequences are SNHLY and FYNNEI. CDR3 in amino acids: CASSYREGTYNEQFF. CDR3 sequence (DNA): TGTGCCAGCAGTTACAGGGAAGGGACCTACAATGAGCAGTTCTTC.

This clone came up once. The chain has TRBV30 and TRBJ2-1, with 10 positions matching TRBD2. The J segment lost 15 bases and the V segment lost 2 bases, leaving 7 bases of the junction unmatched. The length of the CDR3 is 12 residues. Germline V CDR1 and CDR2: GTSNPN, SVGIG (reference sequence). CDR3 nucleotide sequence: TGTGCCTGGAGTCTTAGCGGGGGGTCCGGGTTCTTC. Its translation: CAWSLSGGSGFF.

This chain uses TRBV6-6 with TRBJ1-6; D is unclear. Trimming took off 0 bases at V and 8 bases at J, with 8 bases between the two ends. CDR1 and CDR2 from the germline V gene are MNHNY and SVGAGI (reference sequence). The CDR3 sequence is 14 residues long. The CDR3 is CASSYSGPDSPLHF. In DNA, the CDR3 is TGTGCCAGCAGTTACTCTGGGCCCGATTCACCCCTCCACTTT.

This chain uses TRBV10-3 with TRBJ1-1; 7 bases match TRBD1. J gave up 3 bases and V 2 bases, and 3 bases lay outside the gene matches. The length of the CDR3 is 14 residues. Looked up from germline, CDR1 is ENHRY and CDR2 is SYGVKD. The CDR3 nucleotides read TGTGCCATCAGTGAGGGGCAGGGGGACACTGAAGCTTTCTTT. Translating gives CAISEGQGDTEAFF.

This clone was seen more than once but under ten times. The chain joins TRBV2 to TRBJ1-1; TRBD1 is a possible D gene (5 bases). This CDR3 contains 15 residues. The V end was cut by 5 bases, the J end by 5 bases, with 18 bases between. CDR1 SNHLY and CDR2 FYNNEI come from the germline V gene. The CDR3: CASSFVGRGRTEAFF. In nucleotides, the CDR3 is TGTGCCAGCAGTTTCGTGGGGAGGGGCCGGACTGAAGCTTTCTTT.

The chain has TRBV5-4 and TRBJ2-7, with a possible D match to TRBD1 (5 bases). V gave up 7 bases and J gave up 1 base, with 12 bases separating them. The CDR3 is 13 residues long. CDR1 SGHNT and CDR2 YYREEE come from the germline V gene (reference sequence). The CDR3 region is CASGNRFSYEQYF. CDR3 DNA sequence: TGTGCCAGCGGCAACAGGTTTTCCTACGAGCAGTACTTC.

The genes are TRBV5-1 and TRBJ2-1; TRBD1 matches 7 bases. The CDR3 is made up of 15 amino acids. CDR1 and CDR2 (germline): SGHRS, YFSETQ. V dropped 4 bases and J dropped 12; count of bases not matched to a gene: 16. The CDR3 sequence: CASSPGTVNTPGQFF. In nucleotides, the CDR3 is TGCGCCAGCAGCCCCGGGACAGTCAATACACCTGGGCAGTTCTTC.

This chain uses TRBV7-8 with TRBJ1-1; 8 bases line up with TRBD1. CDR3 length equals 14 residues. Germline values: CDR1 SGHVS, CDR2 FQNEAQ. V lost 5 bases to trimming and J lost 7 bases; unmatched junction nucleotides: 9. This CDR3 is CASSKKRTGYEAFF. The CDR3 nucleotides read TGTGCCAGCAGCAAAAAACGGACAGGGTATGAAGCTTTCTTT.

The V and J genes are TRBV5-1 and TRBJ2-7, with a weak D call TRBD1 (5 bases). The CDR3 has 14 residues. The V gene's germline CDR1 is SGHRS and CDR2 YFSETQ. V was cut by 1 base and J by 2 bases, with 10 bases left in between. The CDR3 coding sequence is TGCGCCAGCAGCTTGTGGGGCAGGGCCTACGAGCAGTACTTC. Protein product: CASSLWGRAYEQYF.

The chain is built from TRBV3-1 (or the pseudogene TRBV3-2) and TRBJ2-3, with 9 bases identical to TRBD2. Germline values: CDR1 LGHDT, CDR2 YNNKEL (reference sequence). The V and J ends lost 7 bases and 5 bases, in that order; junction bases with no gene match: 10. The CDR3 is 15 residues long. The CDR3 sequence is CASKRRGGRGDTQYF. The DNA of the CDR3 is TGTGCCAGCAAGAGGCGGGGGGGTCGAGGAGATACGCAGTATTTT.

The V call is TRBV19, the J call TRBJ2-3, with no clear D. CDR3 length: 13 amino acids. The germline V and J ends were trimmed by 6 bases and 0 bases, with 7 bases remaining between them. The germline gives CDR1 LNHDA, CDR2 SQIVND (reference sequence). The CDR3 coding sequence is TGTGCCAGTAGGCCTACTAGCACAGATACGCAGTATTTT. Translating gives CASRPTSTDTQYF.